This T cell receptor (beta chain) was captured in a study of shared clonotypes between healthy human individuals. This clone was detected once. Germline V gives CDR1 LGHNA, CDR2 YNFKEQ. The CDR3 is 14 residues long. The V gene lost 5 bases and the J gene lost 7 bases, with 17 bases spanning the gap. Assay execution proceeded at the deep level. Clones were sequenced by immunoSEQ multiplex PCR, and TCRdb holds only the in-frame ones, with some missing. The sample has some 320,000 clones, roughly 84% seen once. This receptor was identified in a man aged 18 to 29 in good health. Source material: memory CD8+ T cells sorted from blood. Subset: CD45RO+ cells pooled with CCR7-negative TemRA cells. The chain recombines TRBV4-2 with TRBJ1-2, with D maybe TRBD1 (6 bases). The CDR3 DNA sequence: TGTGCCAGCAGCTCCATTGGGGGCCTCGCTGGCTACACCTTC. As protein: CASSSIGGLAGYTF.